The 24 T cell receptor beta chains below come from one sample, sequenced in a study of OX40 agonist ivuxolimab in advanced cancers. The library was built by means of the immunoSEQ multiplex PCR assay. The source is immuneACCESS, and TCRdb retained only in-frame sequences with V and J called. Part of the clones is not carried over; for the studies checked, unresolved V genes explain less than half of this, and the remainder is unexplained. The sample table records around 40,000 clones; about 88% of these occur just once. The top ten clonotypes cover around 13% of the sample. The sample was CD4+ or CD8+ T cells sorted from blood, taken in a trial of the OX40 agonist ivuxolimab. Receptor source: an adult with an advanced solid tumor such as melanoma, head and neck, liver or kidney cancer.

This chain links TRBV6-5 with TRBJ1-1; 8 positions match TRBD1. This CDR3 contains 13 residues. Germline values: CDR1 MNHEY, CDR2 SVGAGI. The V gene end was trimmed by 5 bases and the J gene end by 5 bases; junction bases not matched to a gene: 4. The CDR3 nucleotides are TGTGCCAGCAGTACAGGGGGAACGACTGAAGCTTTCTTT. Protein: CASSTGGTTEAFF.

The rearrangement joins TRBV5-1 to TRBJ2-1, with unresolved D. Germline CDR1 and CDR2: SGHRS and YFSETQ. The length of the CDR3 is 14 residues. The germline V and J ends were trimmed by 0 bases and 4 bases, with 8 bases remaining between them. The DNA for the CDR3 is TGCGCCAGCAGCTTGGGTTTTGGGTACAATGAGCAGTTCTTC. It encodes CASSLGFGYNEQFF. The full variable domain, rest sourced from reference TRBV5-1 and TRBJ2-1, is KAGVTQTPRYLIKTRGQQVTLSCSPISGHRSVSWYQQTPGQGLQFLFEYFSETQRNKGNFPGRFSGRQFSNSRSEMNVSTLELGDSALYLCASSLGFGYNEQFFGPGTRLTVL.

V usage is TRBV27 and J usage is TRBJ1-1; TRBD1 is a possible D gene (5 bases). This CDR3 has 15 residues. Trimming took off 0 bases at V and 1 base at J, with 9 bases between the two ends. Per the germline V gene, CDR1 is MNHEY and CDR2 is SMNVEV (reference sequence). The CDR3 DNA is TGTGCCAGCAGTTTATCGGACAACGCGAACACTGAAGCTTTCTTT. Its protein is CASSLSDNANTEAFF.

Concerning this clone itself: One end of the junction does not line up with germline, which may come from a read error. In DNA, the CDR3 is TGTGCCAGCCTTCATCGGGGGACGGAAGAAACTTTGGTTTTT. Translation gives CASLHRGTEETLVF. The chain recombines TRBV2 with TRBJ1-4; weak D call: TRBD1 (5 bases). The CDR3 is 14 residues long. CDR1 SNHLY and CDR2 FYNNEI come from the germline V gene. Full variable domain (rest looked up from reference TRBV2 and TRBJ1-4): EPEVTQTPSHQVTQMGQEVILRCVPISNHLYFYWYRQILGQKVEFLVSFYNNEISEKSEIFDDQFSVERPDGSNFTLKIRSTKLEDSAMYFCASLHRGTEETLVFGSGTQLSVL.

The chain has TRBV4-2 and TRBJ2-3; 11 bases agree with TRBD2. V shed 4 bases and J 5 bases; nucleotides not matched to a gene: 8. This CDR3 is built from 16 residues. The germline V gene has CDR1 LGHNA and CDR2 YNFKEQ. The CDR3: CASSPLAGAPGDTQYF. CDR3 nucleotides: TGTGCCAGCAGCCCACTAGCGGGGGCCCCTGGAGATACGCAGTATTTT.

This clone was seen a single time. The V and J genes are TRBV5-1 and TRBJ1-1, with 7 bases lining up with TRBD1. The germline V gene has CDR1 SGHRS and CDR2 YFSETQ. V dropped 2 bases and J dropped 0; count of bases not matched to a gene: 4. This CDR3 comprises 15 residues. The chain's CDR3 is CASSFSGGLNTEAFF. CDR3 nucleotides: TGCGCCAGCAGCTTTTCAGGGGGGCTGAACACTGAAGCTTTCTTT.

V and J are TRBV6-1 and TRBJ1-1, with D hard to call. CDR1 MNHNS and CDR2 SASEGT come from the germline V gene. This CDR3 spans 13 amino acids. The V end was cut by 7 bases, the J end by 6 bases, with 15 bases between. CDR3 sequence: CASNLAGEAEAFF. The CDR3 DNA sequence: TGTGCCAGCAACCTAGCCGGGGAGGCTGAAGCTTTCTTT.

Only a few counts were recorded for this clone. The genes are TRBV7-9 and TRBJ2-7; D remains ambiguous. The CDR3 consists of 15 residues. From germline, CDR1 is SEHNR and CDR2 FQNEAQ (reference sequence). V lost 5 bases and J lost 1, with 15 bases in between. CDR3 coding DNA: TGTGCCAGCAGCCAAGAAAAACACACGTCCTACGAGCAGTACTTC. This encodes CASSQEKHTSYEQYF.

V is TRBV7-6 and J is TRBJ2-7, with 12 nucleotides matching TRBD2. The CDR3 runs to 16 residues. The germline CDR1 and CDR2 sequences are SGHVS and FNYEAQ. The trim removed 5 bases at V and 0 bases at J, leaving 5 bases unmatched. The CDR3 region has the DNA TGTGCCAGCAGCGGGACTAGCGGGCCAAGCTCCTACGAGCAGTACTTC. Its protein is CASSGTSGPSSYEQYF.

The J gene is TRBJ1-1, the V gene TRBV9; D not certain. Germline assignment: CDR1 SGDLS and CDR2 YYNGEE. The ends were cut back, 2 bases at V and 6 bases at J, with 5 bases in the middle. The CDR3 consists of 11 residues. The CDR3 DNA reads TGTGCCAGCAGCGTCGTGGCTGAAGCTTTCTTT. Protein product: CASSVVAEAFF.

The chain is built from TRBV7-2 and TRBJ2-3; D possibly corresponds to TRBD2 (5 bases). CDR3 length: 14 residues. V shed 0 bases and J shed 4 bases, with 8 bases lying between them. The germline V gene encodes CDR1 SGHTA and CDR2 FQGNSA. CDR3 nucleotide sequence: TGTGCCAGCAGCTTAGCGATTAGCGCAGATACGCAGTATTTT. It specifies CASSLAISADTQYF.

In the case of this clone: The CDR3 does not end in the conserved phenylalanine or tryptophan, so this is likely a read error. The DNA is left out, because the CDR3 cannot be placed on it with certainty; the CDR3 is given as TCRdb lists it. This chain links TRBV25-1 with TRBJ1-2. Both ends counted, the CDR3 spans 14 residues. The germline gives CDR1 MGHDK, CDR2 SYGVNS. The CDR3 here is CASSTTGKDLWLHL.

The gene calls are TRBV11-2 and TRBJ2-7, with D hard to call. Trimming removed 5 bases from V and 2 bases from J, with 10 bases in between. Germline CDR1 is SGHAT and CDR2 is FQNNGV. The CDR3 is 13 residues long. This CDR3 is CASSTSNTYEQYF. CDR3 coding DNA: TGTGCCAGCAGCACCAGCAATACCTACGAGCAGTACTTC.

This chain connects TRBV27 to TRBJ2-5; 7 positions match TRBD2. Judging by the DNA end, TRBJ2-7 fits better; the J call may be wrong. The CDR3 spans 15 residues. Germline V CDR1 and CDR2: MNHEY, SMNVEV (reference sequence). The CDR3 reads CASSLSAGLTGEQYF. Written as DNA, the CDR3 is TGTGCCAGCAGTTTATCGGCGGGACTAACAGGCGAGCAGTACTTC.

The V and J genes are TRBV28 and TRBJ1-2; D is unresolved. The CDR3 is 13 amino acids. V lost 4 bases to trimming and J lost 5 bases, with 11 bases between them. Germline assignment: CDR1 MDHEN and CDR2 SYDVKM. The CDR3 protein is CASSYRRNYGYTF. CDR3 nucleotide sequence: TGTGCCAGCAGTTACAGAAGAAATTATGGCTACACCTTC.

This chain links TRBV10-3 with TRBJ2-1; TRBD2 is a possible D gene (5 bases). The CDR3 has 16 amino acids. CDR1 is ENHRY, CDR2 SYGVKD, per germline. The V gene lost 4 bases and the J gene lost 0 bases, with 13 bases spanning the gap. The CDR3 loop reads CAISVIGLISYNEQFF. The CDR3 DNA follows: TGTGCCATCAGTGTAATTGGACTTATCTCCTACAATGAGCAGTTCTTC.

The chain couples TRBV6-5 to TRBJ1-1; D ambiguous. V shed 7 bases and J shed 4 bases, with 16 bases lying between them. The CDR3 sequence is 14 residues long. Germline V lookup: CDR1 MNHEY, CDR2 SVGAGI. CDR3: CASTLVRGSTEAFF. CDR3 DNA sequence: TGTGCCAGCACCCTGGTCCGCGGGAGCACTGAAGCTTTCTTT.

This chain joins TRBV7-2 and TRBJ2-2; no reliable D call. In germline, CDR1 is SGHTA, CDR2 FQGNSA. V was clipped by 6 bases and J by 0 bases, with 2 bases between them. There are 12 residues in the CDR3. CDR3 sequence reads: CASRANTGELFF. CDR3 nucleotide sequence: TGTGCCAGCAGGGCGAACACCGGGGAGCTGTTTTTT.

The genes are TRBV27 and TRBJ1-2; D is possibly TRBD1 (5 bases). The CDR3 length is 13 residues. Germline V gene sequence: CDR1 MNHEY, CDR2 SMNVEV (reference sequence). The ends were cut back, 6 bases at V and 2 bases at J, with 10 bases in the middle. The CDR3 loop reads CASRATGNYGYTF. The CDR3 nucleotides are TGTGCCAGCAGAGCAACAGGAAACTATGGCTACACCTTC.

The rearrangement joins TRBV18 to TRBJ2-2; 10 bases match TRBD1. The germline gives CDR1 KGHSH, CDR2 LQKENI. Germline trimming cut 2 bases from V and 7 bases from J; bases unmatched to any gene: 7. There are 16 residues in the CDR3. CDR3 in DNA: TGTGCCAGCTCACCAGAGACAGGGGGCTTCGTCGGGGAGCTGTTTTTT. Translating gives CASSPETGGFVGELFF.

J is TRBJ1-5 and V is TRBV18; D not certain. V was pared by 3 bases and J by 4 bases, with 7 bases between. The V gene's germline CDR1 is KGHSH and CDR2 LQKENI. The CDR3 spans 13 residues. CDR3 loop: CASSPIGNQPQHF. The DNA of the CDR3 is TGTGCCAGCTCACCCATTGGAAATCAGCCCCAGCATTTT.

The J gene is TRBJ1-4, the V gene TRBV4-1, with D uncertain. CDR3 length equals 15 residues. Deletions cut 0 bases from V and 5 bases from J, with 10 bases between. Germline loops: CDR1 MGHRA, CDR2 YSYEKL. CDR3 DNA: TGCGCCAGCAGCCAAGACGGCAGTCTAAATGAAAAACTGTTTTTT. Translation: CASSQDGSLNEKLFF.

This clone was seen at least ten times. For the CDR3, the DNA is TGTGCCAGCAGTTACTCGTACCTTAACACTGAAGCTTTCTTT. This translates into CASSYSYLNTEAFF. This chain uses TRBV6-5 with TRBJ1-1; D gene ambiguous. The V end lost 0 bases, the J end lost 2 bases, and 7 bases lay between the germline ends. Looked up from germline, CDR1 is MNHEY and CDR2 is SVGAGI. The CDR3 is made up of 14 amino acids.

The genes are TRBV14 and TRBJ2-3, with TRBD2 matching over 9 bases. Looked up from germline, CDR1 is SGHDN and CDR2 is FVKESK. V shed 3 bases and J 4 bases; nucleotides not matched to a gene: 8. This CDR3 region has 16 residues. CDR3 residues: CASSHQAGGGADTQYF. The CDR3 DNA reads as TGTGCCAGCAGCCACCAAGCGGGGGGCGGGGCAGATACGCAGTATTTT. Variable domain in full (rest from reference TRBV14 and TRBJ2-3): EAGVTQFPSHSVIEKGQTVTLRCDPISGHDNLYWYRRVMGKEIKFLLHFVKESKQDESGMPNNRFLAERTGGTYSTLKVQPAELEDSGVYFCASSHQAGGGADTQYFGPGTRLTVL.